This T cell receptor beta chain originates from a study of blood T cell repertoires in COVID-19. Germline V gives CDR1 GTSNPN, CDR2 SVGIG (reference sequence). CDR3 length: 15 residues. V was pared by 3 bases and J by 4 bases, with 16 bases between. Method: immunoSEQ multiplex PCR; TCRdb's copy keeps in-frame clones and lacks some. The table includes 250,000 to 300,000 clones, approximately 91% detected once. The receptor was derived from a woman aged 40 to 50 who had recovered from COVID-19. Input material: PBMCs or T cells enriched from blood (not recorded which). The chain combines TRBV30 with TRBJ1-5; possibly TRBD1 for D (6 bases). For the CDR3, the DNA is TGTGCCTGGAGCGGAGGACAGCTACCTAATCAGCCCCAGCATTTT. Translation: CAWSGGQLPNQPQHF.